This is a list of T cell receptor beta chains from one sample in a study of identical twins. TCRdb processed the 5' RACE reads anew with MiXCR; each CDR3 protein has one entry. The data contain around 1.7 million distinct CDR3 sequences, 32% of them singletons. Sequenced: cord blood. Receptors originate from a newborn girl in good health. CDR3s include the opening cysteine and the closing phenylalanine or tryptophan. The D gene is left open where the match is weak. Clone size is stated in some rows and not others, as once, few, many or a class when expanded.

CDR3aa: CSARVGRGVDSNQPQHF
CDR3nt: TGCAGTGCTAGAGTCGGCAGGGGAGTAGATAGCAATCAGCCCCAGCATTTT
j_gene: TRBJ1-5
v_gene: TRBV20-1
d_gene: -
abundance: few

CDR3aa: CASSSPGGGLGSPLHF
CDR3nt: TGTGCCAGCAGTTCACCAGGAGGGGGTTTAGGATCACCCCTCCACTTT
j_gene: TRBJ1-6
v_gene: TRBV6-5
d_gene: -
abundance: few

CDR3aa: CSVRLAGNTGELFF
CDR3nt: TGCAGCGTTCGACTAGCGGGGAACACCGGGGAGCTGTTTTTT
j_gene: TRBJ2-2
v_gene: TRBV29-1
d_gene: TRBD2
abundance: few

CDR3aa: CASGDRRRFYGYTF
CDR3nt: TGTGCCAGCGGAGATCGGAGGCGGTTCTATGGCTACACCTTC
j_gene: TRBJ1-2
v_gene: TRBV6-1
d_gene: -
abundance: -

CDR3aa: CATSRALTADGYTF
CDR3nt: TGTGCCACCAGCAGAGCCCTGACTGCTGATGGCTACACCTTC
j_gene: TRBJ1-2
v_gene: TRBV15
d_gene: -
abundance: -

CDR3aa: CSAKRQANPFNEQYF
CDR3nt: TGCAGTGCTAAGCGACAGGCGAACCCTTTCAATGAGCAGTACTTC
j_gene: TRBJ2-5
v_gene: TRBV20-1
d_gene: -
abundance: -

CDR3aa: CSARDIQGPGDTIYF
CDR3nt: TGCAGTGCTAGAGATATCCAGGGCCCGGGAGACACCATATATTTT
j_gene: TRBJ1-3
v_gene: TRBV20-1
d_gene: -
abundance: -

CDR3aa: CASSLEGGNTNTGELFF
CDR3nt: TGTGCCAGCAGCTTAGAAGGCGGGAATACGAACACCGGGGAGCTGTTTTTT
j_gene: TRBJ2-2
v_gene: TRBV11-2
d_gene: -
abundance: -

CDR3aa: CASSPAWPTDTQYF
CDR3nt: TGTGCCAGCAGCCCTGCATGGCCCACAGATACGCAGTATTTT
j_gene: TRBJ2-3
v_gene: TRBV7-6
d_gene: -
abundance: few

CDR3aa: CSARTLAISTDTQYF
CDR3nt: TGCAGTGCTAGAACACTAGCTATCTCCACAGATACGCAGTATTTT
j_gene: TRBJ2-3
v_gene: TRBV20-1
d_gene: -
abundance: -

CDR3aa: CSARGRLETQYF
CDR3nt: TGCAGTGCTAGGGGGAGGCTAGAGACCCAGTACTTC
j_gene: TRBJ2-5
v_gene: TRBV20-1
d_gene: -
abundance: -